Presented here are 5 T cell receptor beta chains from one specimen sequenced in a study of cytomegalovirus exposure and HLA in healthy donors. Use of 60 Vbeta and 13 Jbeta primers characterized the PCR. Produced via immunoSEQ multiplex PCR; TCRdb's table is partial and in-frame only. The sample has roughly 150,000 clones, around 80% seen once. The sequencing sample was made of PBMCs. Receptor source: a young man in good health.

The chain joins TRBV21-1 to TRBJ2-2; the table gives TRBD1 as D, unverified against the DNA. TRBV21-1 is labeled a pseudogene. This CDR3 comprises 14 residues. CDR3 nucleotide sequence: TGTGCCAGTCAAGAGGGGGCGCTTACCGGGGAGCTGTTTTTT. Its translation: CASQEGALTGELFF.

J is TRBJ1-1 and V is TRBV29-1; D perhaps matches TRBD1 (6 bases). V lost 6 bases and J 8 bases, leaving 10 bases between the germline ends. Germline V lookup: CDR1 SQVTM, CDR2 ANQGSEA. This CDR3 is built from 10 residues. The CDR3 sequence: CSVGGTEAFF. The CDR3, as DNA: TGCAGCGTGGGGGGGACAGAAGCTTTCTTT.

The V and J genes are TRBV27 and TRBJ2-7; 14 positions agree with TRBD2. Germline lookup yields CDR1 MNHEY and CDR2 SMNVEV (reference sequence). Trimming removed 4 bases from V and 5 bases from J; junction bases left unmatched: 4. CDR3 length equals 15 residues. The DNA for the CDR3 is TGTGCCAGCAGTTCCGGGACTAGCGGGAGCCACGAGCAGTACTTC. It is translated as CASSSGTSGSHEQYF.

The J gene is TRBJ2-5, the V gene TRBV2; D may be TRBD1 (6 bases). CDR1 is SNHLY, CDR2 FYNNEI, per germline. The CDR3 length is 13 residues. V was pared by 3 bases and J by 2 bases, with 7 bases between. The CDR3 spells CASSERGQETQYF. In DNA, the CDR3 is TGTGCCAGCAGTGAGAGGGGGCAAGAGACCCAGTACTTC.

This clone was seen only a few times. The V gene is TRBV18, the J gene TRBJ1-2; 10 nucleotides agree with TRBD1. The CDR3 consists of 11 residues. CDR1 is KGHSH, CDR2 LQKENI, per germline. The V segment lost 5 bases and the J segment 14 bases; nucleotides outside the gene matches: 5. The CDR3 is CASSSRGQGTF. In DNA, the CDR3 is TGTGCCAGCTCATCCCGGGGACAGGGGACCTTC.